This TCR beta chain was sequenced during a study of cytomegalovirus exposure and HLA in healthy donors. Primers included in the PCR were 60 Vbeta and 13 Jbeta primers. Sequencing used immunoSEQ multiplex PCR; TCRdb keeps in-frame clones, though not all of them. The sample yields about 99,000 clones, around three quarters seen once. Study-wide results and caveats: Previous analysis showed most TCR beta V segments were productive about 90% or about 30% of the time. Reports showed the classifier diagnosing cytomegalovirus status with high specificity and sensitivity.

As to this clone: The antigen remains undetermined.

The CDR3 covers 18 residues. The germline V gene encodes CDR1 SGHDT and CDR2 YYEEEE. Trimming took 0 bases from V and 0 from J; bases not matched to a gene: 4. V gene TRBV5-6 combines with J gene TRBJ2-5; 14 bases fit TRBD2. The source material was PBMCs. This clonotype was obtained from a male donor in good health and CMV-seropositive. The CDR3 is CASSLATSGGVHQETQYF. The CDR3 nucleotides read TGTGCCAGCAGCTTGGCGACTAGCGGGGGGGTCCACCAAGAGACCCAGTACTTC.